The clone carrying this T cell receptor beta chain occurred a few times. As yet, its antigen is unknown. This entry comes from a study of memory CD4+ T cells and cytomegalovirus serostatus. Study details: Donors were healthy Belgian adults, fewer than ten CMV seropositive and 24 seronegative.

The protocol was immunoSEQ multiplex PCR, while the TCRdb copy is restricted to in-frame clones and leaves out a portion. This sample has about 42,000 clones; approximately 84% occur once, and the top ten carry over 0.45%. General study points: Of under 200 reported CMV TCRbeta sequences, 60 to 85 were found in memory CD4+ repertoires. The CMV-associated TCR signature appears largely within the CD4+ memory repertoire. CMV serostatus prediction reached median AUC roughly 0.95, or 0.91 with US-trained model.

The sort gate was single viable CD3+CD4+CD8-CD45RO+ cells for memory CD4+ T cells. Germline loops: CDR1 DFQATT, CDR2 SNEGSKA (reference sequence). Trimming stripped 3 bases from V and 3 bases from J, with 5 bases between. This CDR3 contains 11 residues. The specimen sequenced was memory CD4+ T cells from blood. The chain couples TRBV20-1 to TRBJ2-5; D is uncertain. The TCR originated in an adult in good health and CMV-seronegative. The CDR3 nucleotides read TGCAGTGCTAGGAACAAAGAGACCCAGTACTTC. This sequence encodes CSARNKETQYF.